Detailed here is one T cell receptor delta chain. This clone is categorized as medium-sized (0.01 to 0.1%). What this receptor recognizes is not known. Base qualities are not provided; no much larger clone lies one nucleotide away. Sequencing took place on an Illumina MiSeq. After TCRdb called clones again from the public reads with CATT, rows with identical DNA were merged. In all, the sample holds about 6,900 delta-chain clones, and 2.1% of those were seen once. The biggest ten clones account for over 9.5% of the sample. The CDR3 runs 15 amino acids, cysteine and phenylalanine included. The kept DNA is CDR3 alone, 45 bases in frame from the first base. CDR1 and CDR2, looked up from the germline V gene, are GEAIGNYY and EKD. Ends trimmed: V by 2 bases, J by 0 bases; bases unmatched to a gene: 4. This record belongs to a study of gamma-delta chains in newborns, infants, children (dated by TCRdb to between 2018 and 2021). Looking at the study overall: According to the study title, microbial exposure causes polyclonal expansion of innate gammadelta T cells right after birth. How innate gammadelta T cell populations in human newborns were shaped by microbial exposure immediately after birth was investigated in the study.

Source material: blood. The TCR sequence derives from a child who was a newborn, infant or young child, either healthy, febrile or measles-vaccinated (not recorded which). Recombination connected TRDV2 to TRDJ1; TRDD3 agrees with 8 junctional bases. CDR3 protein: CACDILGAYTDKLIF. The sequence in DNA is TGTGCCTGTGACATACTGGGGGCCTACACCGATAAACTCATCTTT.